This TCR beta chain was sequenced in a study of T cell repertoires in cytomegalovirus infection. About the research overall: Selection of CMV epitopes for the study included recently identified HLA-C-restricted and well-studied HLA-B-restricted ones. CMV infection plus the matching HLA type was flagged by public TCR beta signatures. Points from the study as a whole: There were HLA-C-restricted CMV-specific TCR beta clonotypes dominating the ex vivo response.

TCRdb re-called the reads with MiXCR, one entry per CDR3 protein. The sample carries 100,000 to 120,000 distinct CDR3 sequences, around 30% recorded once. V gave up 5 bases and J gave up 0 bases, with 14 bases separating them. Germline loops: CDR1 SGHDT, CDR2 YYEEEE. The length of the CDR3 is 15 residues. With regard to this clonotype: Antigen unknown.

The V and J genes are TRBV5-6 and TRBJ1-2; the D is unclear. The sequence was collected from a human donor in good health (CMV status not recorded). Some clones in this sample may be carry-over from other donors' samples. Source: CD8+ T cells from cultured PBMCs, taken from culture after CMV antigen stimulation. This CDR3 reads CASRRGLLANYGYTF. The CDR3 DNA is TGTGCCAGCAGGCGAGGACTGCTAGCTAACTATGGCTACACCTTC.